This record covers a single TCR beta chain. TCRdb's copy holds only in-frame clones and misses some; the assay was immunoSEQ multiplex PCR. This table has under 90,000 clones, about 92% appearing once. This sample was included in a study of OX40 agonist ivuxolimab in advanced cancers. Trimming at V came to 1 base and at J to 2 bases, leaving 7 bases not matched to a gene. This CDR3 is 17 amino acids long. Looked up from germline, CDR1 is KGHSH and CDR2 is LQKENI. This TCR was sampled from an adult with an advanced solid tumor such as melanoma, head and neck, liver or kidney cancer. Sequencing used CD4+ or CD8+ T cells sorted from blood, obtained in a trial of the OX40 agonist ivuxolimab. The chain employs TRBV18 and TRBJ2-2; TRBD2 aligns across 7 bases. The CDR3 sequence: CASSPLLGRSNTGELFF. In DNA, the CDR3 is TGTGCCAGCTCACCACTACTCGGGAGGTCCAACACCGGGGAGCTGTTTTTT.